A selection of T cell receptor beta chains follows, all from one sample in a study of blood T cell repertoires in COVID-19. The repertoire was sequenced with immunoSEQ multiplex PCR; TCRdb's copy has only in-frame clones and lacks some. The data contain about 350,000 clones, approximately 89% of them singletons. The sample was peripheral blood. The receptors were gathered from an older woman with COVID-19, enrolled during active disease. Both conserved end residues are part of each CDR3. The D gene is left open where the match is weak. The size entry is marked missing in some rows and otherwise reads once, few, many or a size class.

V gene	J gene	D gene	clone size	CDR3 protein	CDR3 DNA
TRBV18	TRBJ1-1	-	-	CASSPTGYTEAFF	TGTGCCAGCTCACCAACAGGGTACACTGAAGCTTTCTTT
TRBV28	TRBJ1-2	-	-	CASSFPQGEGGYTF	TGTGCCAGCAGTTTTCCTCAGGGTGAAGGAGGCTACACCTTC
TRBV6-6	TRBJ1-5	TRBD1	-	CASSTGQAQWPQHF	TGTGCCAGCAGTACGGGACAGGCACAATGGCCCCAGCATTTT
TRBV19	TRBJ1-4	-	-	CASSIQGGRTNEKLFF	TGTGCCAGTAGTATACAGGGAGGTAGGACTAATGAAAAACTGTTTTTT
TRBV14	TRBJ2-6	-	-	CASSQDPGLARTGANVLTF	TGTGCCAGCAGCCAAGATCCGGGACTGGCAAGAACTGGGGCCAACGTCCTGACTTTC
TRBV29-1	TRBJ1-2	-	-	CSVGGAKGGYTF	TGCAGCGTTGGCGGGGCAAAGGGTGGCTACACCTTC
TRBV9	TRBJ2-1	-	-	CASSPYLKLSPYNEQFF	TGTGCCAGCAGCCCCTACCTTAAATTGAGCCCTTACAATGAGCAGTTCTTC
TRBV19	TRBJ1-1	-	-	CASSPRLGPNTEAFF	TGTGCCAGTAGCCCCCGGCTGGGGCCGAACACTGAAGCTTTCTTT
TRBV24-1	TRBJ1-2	-	few	CATSDGRAEGYTF	TGTGCCACCAGTGACGGCAGAGCGGAAGGCTACACCTTC
TRBV9	TRBJ2-3	TRBD1	-	CASRPGQGVTDTQYF	TGTGCCAGTCGCCCGGGACAGGGTGTCACAGATACGCAGTATTTT
TRBV7-2	TRBJ2-7	-	-	CASSPSPGGRNEQYF	TGTGCCAGCAGCCCAAGCCCCGGGGGGCGCAACGAGCAGTACTTC
TRBV3-1/TRBV3-2	TRBJ2-3	TRBD1	-	CASSVSHWAGGSDTQYF	TGTGCCAGCAGCGTAAGCCATTGGGCAGGGGGCTCAGATACGCAGTATTTT
TRBV28	TRBJ1-2	-	-	CASSPSPGTLYGYTF	TGTGCCAGCAGTCCCTCCCCCGGGACTCTCTATGGCTACACCTTC
TRBV6-5	TRBJ1-2	TRBD1	-	CASRTPGQGIYGYTF	TGTGCCAGCAGGACCCCGGGACAGGGGATCTATGGCTACACCTTC
TRBV2	TRBJ1-2	-	once	CASSELGGGYTF	TGTGCCAGCAGTGAATTGGGGGGTGGCTACACCTTC
TRBV18	TRBJ1-3	-	-	CASSPSYIQAGNTIYF	TGTGCCAGCTCACCATCTTACATCCAAGCTGGAAACACCATATATTTT
TRBV19	TRBJ2-2	-	-	CASSIYGGTTGELFF	TGTGCCAGTAGTATTTACGGGGGAACGACCGGGGAGCTGTTTTTT
TRBV19	TRBJ2-5	TRBD2	-	CASRETSGGGETQYF	TGTGCCAGTCGGGAGACTAGCGGGGGAGGAGAGACCCAGTACTTC
TRBV11-2	TRBJ2-3	TRBD2	-	CASSLSGGVTDTQYF	TGTGCCAGCAGCTTGTCGGGGGGGGTTACAGATACGCAGTATTTT
TRBV5-1	TRBJ1-2	TRBD1	-	CASSSEIGQGAYGYTF	TGCGCCAGCAGCTCGGAAATCGGTCAGGGGGCCTATGGCTACACCTTC
TRBV5-1	TRBJ2-1	TRBD2	-	CASSPSGGGYNEQFF	TGCGCCAGCAGCCCCAGCGGGGGGGGCTACAATGAGCAGTTCTTC
TRBV25-1	TRBJ1-3	-	-	CASSHRDRKGNTIYF	TGTGCCAGCAGCCACAGGGATCGGAAAGGAAACACCATATATTTT
TRBV7-2	TRBJ2-2	TRBD2	-	CASSLGSGVNTGELFF	TGTGCCAGCAGCTTAGGAAGCGGGGTGAACACCGGGGAGCTGTTTTTT
TRBV29-1	TRBJ2-5	TRBD1	-	CSVTPRGRNQETQYF	TGCAGCGTTACACCCAGGGGGCGCAACCAAGAGACCCAGTACTTC